These 10 T cell receptor beta chains were sequenced from one sample in a study of cytomegalovirus exposure and HLA in healthy donors. The PCR contained 60 Vbeta and 13 Jbeta primers. The method was immunoSEQ multiplex PCR; TCRdb's version includes in-frame clones alone and lacks a portion of them. The sample records 150,000 to 200,000 clones, roughly 87% being singletons. Sequenced: PBMCs. The source of these receptors is a boy younger than 10 in good health and CMV-seronegative.

The sample holds a few counts of this clone. CDR3 bases: TGTGCCAGCTCCTATCCAAGAAAACTGTTTTTT. This sequence encodes CASSYPRKLFF. The V and J genes are TRBV6-8 and TRBJ1-4; D is undetermined. The germline V and J ends were trimmed by 8 bases and 10 bases, with 11 bases remaining between them. The germline gives CDR1 MNHGY, CDR2 SAAAGT. The CDR3 contains 11 residues.

V is TRBV6-5 and J is TRBJ2-1; possibly TRBD2 for D (5 bases). The CDR3 is 15 residues long. Trimming cost V 2 bases and J 0 bases, with 8 bases left between them. Germline V CDR1 and CDR2: MNHEY, SVGAGI. The CDR3 DNA sequence: TGTGCCAGCAGTTACGAGGGAAGCTCCTACAATGAGCAGTTCTTC. Its protein product is CASSYEGSSYNEQFF.

V is TRBV27 and J is TRBJ2-1; no firm D call. Germline V gives CDR1 MNHEY, CDR2 SMNVEV (reference sequence). The CDR3 sequence is 16 residues long. V shed 3 bases and J shed 0 bases, with 12 bases lying between them. The CDR3 loop reads CASSFVLPSSYNEQFF. The CDR3 DNA follows: TGTGCCAGCAGTTTTGTCCTACCTAGCTCCTACAATGAGCAGTTCTTC.

The rearrangement links TRBV9 to TRBJ2-3; D may be TRBD2 (5 bases). The CDR3 runs to 14 residues. V was trimmed by 3 bases and J by 2 bases, leaving 10 bases between them. Germline CDR1 and CDR2: SGDLS and YYNGEE. DNA of the CDR3: TGTGCCAGCAGCGCCGGAGGCAACACAGATACGCAGTATTTT. Its protein product is CASSAGGNTDTQYF.

This chain links TRBV5-4 with TRBJ2-7; 7 bases fit TRBD2. Trimming at V came to 0 bases and at J to 6 bases, leaving 6 bases not matched to a gene. Germline V CDR1 and CDR2: SGHNT, YYREEE (reference sequence). The length of the CDR3 is 14 residues. In DNA form, the CDR3 reads TGTGCCAGCAGCTTGGAAGGTAGCGGGTTCGAGCAGTACTTC. It is translated as CASSLEGSGFEQYF.

V gene TRBV14 combines with J gene TRBJ2-5; no definite D call. Germline CDR1 and CDR2: SGHDN and FVKESK. The CDR3 extends over 17 amino acids. V was pared by 4 bases and J by 5 bases, with 23 bases between. CDR3 amino acids: CASSPSFLFEKIETQYF. CDR3 sequence (DNA): TGTGCCAGCAGCCCTTCTTTCCTGTTCGAGAAAATCGAGACCCAGTACTTC.

The CDR3 loop is CASSGDRAFSPLHF. DNA of the CDR3: TGTGCCAGCAGCGGTGACAGGGCGTTTTCACCCCTCCACTTT. The J gene is TRBJ1-6, the V gene TRBV2; 7 bases align to TRBD1. The germline V gene encodes CDR1 SNHLY and CDR2 FYNNEI. The V gene end was trimmed by 6 bases and the J gene end by 9 bases; junction bases not matched to a gene: 8. The CDR3 extends over 14 amino acids.

The CDR3 nucleotides are TGTGCCAGCAGCTTAAGCCCGGTCCAAGAGACCCAGTACTTC. Translated, it gives CASSLSPVQETQYF. This chain uses TRBV7-9 with TRBJ2-5, with D unresolved. CDR3 length: 14 amino acids. The germline gives CDR1 SEHNR, CDR2 FQNEAQ (reference sequence). V lost 2 bases and J lost 1, with 8 bases in between. Full variable domain (outside the CDR3, taken from reference TRBV7-9 and TRBJ2-5): DTGVSQNPRHKITKRGQNVTFRCDPISEHNRLYWYRQTLGQGPEFLTYFQNEAQLEKSRLLSDRFSAERPKGSFSTLEIQRTEQGDSAMYLCASSLSPVQETQYFGPGTRLLVL.

As to this clone: This sample also contains other DNA sequences that code for the same CDR3. This chain uses TRBV30 with TRBJ2-7, with a tentative D call TRBD1 (6 bases). Trimming shortened V by 3 bases and J by 4 bases, and 16 bases separated the two germline ends. The CDR3 sequence is 14 residues long. From germline, CDR1 is GTSNPN and CDR2 SVGIG (reference sequence). The CDR3 sequence is CAWRSGTTFYEQYF. CDR3 sequence (DNA): TGTGCCTGGAGGTCTGGGACAACGTTTTACGAGCAGTACTTC. Using reference TRBV30 and TRBJ2-7 for the parts outside the CDR3, the full variable domain is SQTIHQWPATLVQPVGSPLSLECTVEGTSNPNLYWYRQAAGRGLQLLFYSVGIGQISSEVPQNLSASRPQDRQFILSSKKLLLSDSGFYLCAWRSGTTFYEQYFGPGTRLTVT.

The chain couples TRBV6-4 to TRBJ2-3; 8 bases fit TRBD2. Per the germline V gene, CDR1 is MRHNA and CDR2 is SNTAGT. The CDR3 has 15 residues. V shed 2 bases and J 4 bases; nucleotides not matched to a gene: 5. The CDR3 bases are TGTGCCAGCAGTGACACGGGACTAGGGTCAGATACGCAGTATTTT. Protein sequence: CASSDTGLGSDTQYF.